A single sample is the source of the 25 T cell receptor beta chains below, sequenced in a study of CD8+ T cells in alopecia areata. Regarding treatment: oral pan-JAK inhibitor, 5-10 mg twice daily. RNA extraction was followed by reverse transcription into cDNA, which acted as the sequencing template. Measured with immunoSEQ multiplex PCR; TCRdb has only the in-frame clones, and not every one. The sample has about 190,000 clones, around 60% seen once. Specimen: CD4+ T cells sorted from blood, collected at week 4, from a patient treated with tofacitinib. The receptors were gathered from a human donor with alopecia areata.

This clone was seen a few times. This chain links TRBV5-1 with TRBJ2-5; the D is unclear. The CDR3 contains 16 residues. V lost 5 bases, J lost 0 bases, and 17 bases lay in between. CDR1 SGHRS and CDR2 YFSETQ come from the germline V gene. The CDR3 bases are TGCGCCAGCAGTCCTTCGGGCGCTTCATACCAAGAGACCCAGTACTTC. Protein: CASSPSGASYQETQYF.

The chain has TRBV15 and TRBJ1-1; 12 bases align to TRBD1. The germline CDR1 and CDR2 sequences are LNHNV and YYDKDF (reference sequence). J lost 9 bases, V lost 3 bases, and 8 bases had no gene match. The CDR3 runs to 15 residues. CDR3 in DNA: TGTGCCACCAGCAGTGAAAACCGGGACAGGGGGCAAGCTTTCTTT. The encoded protein is CATSSENRDRGQAFF.

The chain has TRBV5-6 and TRBJ2-2; no clear D. Trimming shortened V by 3 bases and J by 5 bases, and 2 bases separated the two germline ends. There are 11 residues in the CDR3. CDR1 SGHDT and CDR2 YYEEEE come from the germline V gene. This CDR3 reads CASSCTGELFF. CDR3 coding DNA: TGTGCCAGCAGCTGTACCGGGGAGCTGTTTTTT.

A few counts support this clone. The chain has TRBV29-1 and TRBJ2-7, with 7 bases fitting TRBD1. Looked up from germline, CDR1 is SQVTM and CDR2 is ANQGSEA. CDR3 size: 12 residues. The J segment lost 5 bases and the V segment lost 4 bases, leaving 5 bases of the junction unmatched. Here the CDR3 reads CSVAQGSNEQYF. Here the CDR3 DNA reads TGCAGCGTTGCACAGGGGTCCAACGAGCAGTACTTC.

The genes are TRBV6-5 and TRBJ2-5, with D possibly matching TRBD2 (5 bases). From germline, CDR1 is MNHEY and CDR2 SVGAGI. The CDR3 is 14 residues long. The V and J ends lost 2 bases and 1 base respectively, with 8 bases between them. In DNA, the CDR3 is TGTGCCAGCAGTTACACAAGCGGCCAAGAGACCCAGTACTTC. Protein sequence: CASSYTSGQETQYF.

The chain has TRBV30 and TRBJ1-5; 7 bases map to TRBD1. Germline V gene lookup returns CDR1 GTSNPN and CDR2 SVGIG (reference sequence). The CDR3 is 13 amino acids. V trimming: 6 bases; J trimming: 4 bases; junction bases outside the gene matches: 6. In DNA form, the CDR3 reads TGTGCCTGCCGGGGCAGGGGGAATCAGCCCCAGCATTTT. It yields the protein CACRGRGNQPQHF.

This rearrangement joins TRBV7-9 to TRBJ1-1; 8 bases map to TRBD1. With V trimmed by 1 base and J by 4 bases, 2 bases remained unmatched. This CDR3 spans 14 amino acids. CDR1 is SEHNR and CDR2 is FQNEAQ in the germline V gene (reference sequence). The CDR3 DNA is TGTGCCAGCAGCTTAGGACAGGGGCTCACTGAAGCTTTCTTT. Its translation is CASSLGQGLTEAFF.

The table lists this clone with a few counts. The rearrangement joins TRBV7-2 to TRBJ2-2; D could derive from TRBD1 or TRBD2 (5 bases each). The CDR3 consists of 15 residues. Per the germline V gene, CDR1 is SGHTA and CDR2 is FQGNSA. V was shortened by 5 bases and J by 4 bases, with 14 bases between the two germline ends. The CDR3 sequence is CASSPLGGGTGELFF. Here the CDR3 DNA reads TGTGCCAGCAGCCCGCTAGGTGGGGGCACCGGGGAGCTGTTTTTT.

The chain couples TRBV4-3 to TRBJ2-7, with TRBD2 identical over 7 bases. Germline CDR1 LGHNA, CDR2 YSLEER. The CDR3 length is 17 residues. With 2 bases clipped from V and 4 bases from J, the junction kept 14 bases outside the gene matches. The CDR3 here is CASSQQREAGPSYEQYF. CDR3 nucleotide sequence: TGCGCCAGCAGCCAACAACGGGAGGCAGGTCCTTCGTACGAGCAGTACTTC.

The chain employs TRBV30 and TRBJ1-1, with D hard to call. Germline assignment: CDR1 GTSNPN and CDR2 SVGIG (reference sequence). The ends were cut back, 4 bases at V and 1 base at J, with 10 bases in the middle. This CDR3 spans 13 amino acids. The CDR3 region has the DNA TGTGCCTGGATCCCGGACTGGAACACTGAAGCTTTCTTT. The encoded protein is CAWIPDWNTEAFF.

The chain recombines TRBV7-3 with TRBJ1-5; D remains unclear. This CDR3 spans 12 amino acids. Germline CDR1 SGHTA, CDR2 FQGTGA. The V end was cut by 5 bases, the J end by 6 bases, with 8 bases between. The CDR3 here is CASSLRSQPQHF. The CDR3 DNA sequence: TGTGCCAGCAGCCTCCGTTCTCAGCCCCAGCATTTT.

The J gene is TRBJ2-7, the V gene TRBV15, with 7 bases aligning to TRBD2. J was trimmed by 4 bases and V by 0 bases; bases with no gene match: 6. CDR1 and CDR2 (germline): LNHNV, YYDKDF (reference sequence). This CDR3 has 15 amino acids. The CDR3 DNA sequence: TGTGCCACCAGCAGAGAGGGCGGGAGTGGGTACGAGCAGTACTTC. Translated: CATSREGGSGYEQYF.

A single count supports this clone. The chain has TRBV10-1 and TRBJ2-3; TRBD1 might be the D (5 bases). CDR3 length equals 15 residues. CDR1 WNHNN and CDR2 SYGVQD come from the germline V gene (reference sequence). Trimming took 6 bases from V and 1 from J, leaving 14 bases between them. CDR3 DNA: TGCGCCAGCAGCGAAGACAGAGATGGCACAGATACGCAGTATTTT. It translates to CASSEDRDGTDTQYF.

The V gene is TRBV15, the J gene TRBJ2-5; D perhaps matches TRBD2 (5 bases). Germline CDR1 LNHNV, CDR2 YYDKDF (reference sequence). This CDR3 spans 15 amino acids. V was shortened by 1 base and J by 4 bases, with 13 bases between the two germline ends. CDR3 in amino acids: CATSRVSPRGETQYF. The CDR3 bases are TGTGCCACCAGCAGAGTTTCACCCCGGGGAGAGACCCAGTACTTC.

This sequence joins TRBV30 and TRBJ2-3; maybe TRBD1 (6 bases). V was cut by 0 bases and J by 3 bases, with 16 bases left in between. CDR1 is GTSNPN, CDR2 SVGIG, per germline (reference sequence). The CDR3 contains 16 residues. This CDR3 reads CAWSVPSGGTTDTQYF. The CDR3 DNA reads TGTGCCTGGAGTGTACCATCTGGGGGCACGACAGATACGCAGTATTTT.

The CDR3 is CASSDAGYQPQHF. The DNA for the CDR3 is TGTGCCAGCAGTGATGCTGGTTATCAGCCCCAGCATTTT. The chain has TRBV2 and TRBJ1-5; D is ambiguous. Deletions cut 3 bases from V and 5 bases from J, with 8 bases between. Germline V gene lookup returns CDR1 SNHLY and CDR2 FYNNEI. The CDR3 length is 13 residues.

Worth noting for this clone: The sample has other DNA sequences that encode this CDR3 too. The chain uses TRBV20-1 and TRBJ2-3; D is unresolved. Trimming pared 1 base from V and 5 bases from J, leaving 4 bases between. Germline V gene lookup returns CDR1 DFQATT and CDR2 SNEGSKA (reference sequence). This CDR3 spans 11 amino acids. The CDR3 DNA reads as TGCAGTGCTAGAGTCGGAGATACGCAGTATTTT. It yields the protein CSARVGDTQYF.

This clone showed up just once. The chain is built from TRBV30 and TRBJ2-2; TRBD1 aligns across 7 bases. The CDR3 length is 14 residues. After removal of 3 bases from V and 7 bases from J, the junction contained 8 bases not matched to a gene. Germline-derived CDR1 and CDR2 are GTSNPN and SVGIG (reference sequence). CDR3 DNA: TGTGCCTGGAGCCTCGGACAGGCGATCGGGGAGCTGTTTTTT. Its translation: CAWSLGQAIGELFF.

Comment on this clone: Different DNA sequences within this sample yield the same CDR3. The chain couples TRBV28 to TRBJ2-3, with a weak D call TRBD1 (6 bases). CDR1 and CDR2 from the germline V gene are MDHEN and SYDVKM. This CDR3 is built from 14 residues. Trimming removed 6 bases from V and 1 base from J, with 11 bases in between. CDR3 nucleotide sequence: TGTGCCAGCAGCAGTGGGGGCCGCACAGATACGCAGTATTTT. Translated, it gives CASSSGGRTDTQYF.

The CDR3 here is CASSLNRGYEQYF. CDR3 bases: TGTGCCAGCAGCTTAAACAGGGGATACGAGCAGTACTTC. The chain has TRBV7-8 and TRBJ2-7, with 7 bases fitting TRBD1. Germline trimming cut 2 bases from V and 4 bases from J; bases unmatched to any gene: 2. The CDR3 extends over 13 amino acids. Germline CDR1 and CDR2: SGHVS and FQNEAQ.

The chain couples TRBV10-3 to TRBJ2-7; D unresolved. V was shortened by 3 bases and J by 3 bases, with 3 bases between the two germline ends. CDR1 and CDR2 (germline): ENHRY, SYGVKD. This CDR3 is built from 11 residues. DNA for the CDR3: TGTGCCATCAGTGACGACTACGAGCAGTACTTC. Its translation is CAISDDYEQYF.

In this sample, this clone turned up a few times. This CDR3 is CSVATVSGANVLTF. DNA for the CDR3: TGCAGCGTCGCGACAGTCTCTGGGGCCAACGTCCTGACTTTC. This sequence joins TRBV29-1 and TRBJ2-6, with D perhaps matching TRBD1 (5 bases). The CDR3 is 14 amino acids. Trimming shortened V by 6 bases and J by 0 bases, and 9 bases separated the two germline ends. The V gene's germline CDR1 is SQVTM and CDR2 ANQGSEA.

V usage is TRBV10-3 and J usage is TRBJ1-1, with D possibly matching TRBD1 (5 bases). The V end lost 10 bases, the J end lost 4 bases, and 10 bases lay between the germline ends. The germline V gene has CDR1 ENHRY and CDR2 SYGVKD. The CDR3 is made up of 11 amino acids. CDR3 coding DNA: TGTGCCACCGGGGGATCCACTGAAGCTTTCTTT. Translated: CATGGSTEAFF.

This clone was recorded only once. Within the sample, other DNA sequences also encode this same CDR3. The rearrangement links TRBV20-1 to TRBJ1-5; D not certain. The CDR3 is made up of 11 amino acids. The V end was cut by 6 bases, the J end by 2 bases, with 5 bases between. Germline V lookup: CDR1 DFQATT, CDR2 SNEGSKA (reference sequence). The CDR3 here is CSAKGNQPQHF. The CDR3 coding sequence is TGCAGTGCCAAGGGCAATCAGCCCCAGCATTTT.

This clone was counted once. For the CDR3, the DNA is TGTGCCAGCAGCTTAGCCCCTCTAGCGGATACCTACGAGCAGTACTTC. Protein sequence: CASSLAPLADTYEQYF. The chain uses TRBV11-2 and TRBJ2-7; TRBD2 matches 7 bases. The V and J ends lost 1 base and 2 bases, in that order; junction bases with no gene match: 8. The CDR3 is made up of 16 amino acids. CDR1 is SGHAT, CDR2 FQNNGV, per germline.